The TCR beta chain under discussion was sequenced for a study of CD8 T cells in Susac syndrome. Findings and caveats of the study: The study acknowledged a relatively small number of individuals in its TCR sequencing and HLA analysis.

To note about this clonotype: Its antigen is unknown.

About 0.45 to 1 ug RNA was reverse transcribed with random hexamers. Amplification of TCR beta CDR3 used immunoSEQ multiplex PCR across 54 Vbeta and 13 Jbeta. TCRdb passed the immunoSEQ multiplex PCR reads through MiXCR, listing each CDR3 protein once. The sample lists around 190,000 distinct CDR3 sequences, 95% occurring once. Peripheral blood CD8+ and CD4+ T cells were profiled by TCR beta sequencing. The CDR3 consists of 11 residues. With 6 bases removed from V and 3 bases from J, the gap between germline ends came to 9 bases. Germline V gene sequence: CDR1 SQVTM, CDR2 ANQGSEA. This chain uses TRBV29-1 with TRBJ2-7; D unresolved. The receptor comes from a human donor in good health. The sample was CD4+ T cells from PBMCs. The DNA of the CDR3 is TGCAGCGTCGGGTCCCTCTACGAGCAGTACTTC. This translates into CSVGSLYEQYF.